One and the same sample provided the 19 T cell receptor beta chains below, sequenced in a study of cytomegalovirus exposure and HLA in healthy donors. The PCR ran on 60 Vbeta and 13 Jbeta primers. Clones were read by immunoSEQ multiplex PCR, and TCRdb kept only the in-frame ones, dropping some. The sample contains around 120,000 clones, more than 80% of which appear only once. The sample comprised PBMCs. Source of these receptors: a young man in good health and CMV-seronegative.

This rearrangement joins TRBV18 to TRBJ1-1, with a weak D call TRBD1 (6 bases). This CDR3 is 15 amino acids long. Germline V lookup: CDR1 KGHSH, CDR2 LQKENI. V dropped 3 bases and J dropped 3 bases, with 14 bases sitting between them. DNA of the CDR3: TGTGCCAGCTCACCGGGGGGGGCTGGTGACACTGAAGCTTTCTTT. Protein sequence: CASSPGGAGDTEAFF.

V and J are TRBV7-9 and TRBJ1-2; perhaps TRBD1 as D (5 bases). Germline V lookup: CDR1 SEHNR, CDR2 FQNEAQ (reference sequence). Deletions cut 5 bases from V and 5 bases from J, with 15 bases between. The CDR3 extends over 14 amino acids. As DNA, the CDR3 is TGTGCCAGCAGCCCAGGCACGGACAATTATGGCTACACCTTC. The encoded protein is CASSPGTDNYGYTF.

The chain uses TRBV11-2 and TRBJ2-7; 8 bases are a match to TRBD2. The germline V gene has CDR1 SGHAT and CDR2 FQNNGV. V lost 2 bases, J lost 3 bases, and 6 bases stayed unmatched. The CDR3 length is 15 residues. The chain's CDR3 is CASSLTRSGNYEQYF. CDR3 DNA: TGTGCCAGCAGCTTAACCCGTAGCGGGAACTACGAGCAGTACTTC.

V gene TRBV19 combines with J gene TRBJ2-1; TRBD2 matches 8 bases. The ends lost 8 bases at V and 1 base at J; junction bases unmatched: 7. This CDR3 comprises 15 residues. Germline CDR1 and CDR2: LNHDA and SQIVND (reference sequence). CDR3 sequence: CASADSGTSYNEQFF. The CDR3 nucleotides read TGTGCCAGTGCCGATAGCGGGACTTCCTACAATGAGCAGTTCTTC.

V gene TRBV27 combines with J gene TRBJ2-1; 8 bases map to TRBD1. Looked up from germline, CDR1 is MNHEY and CDR2 is SMNVEV (reference sequence). V gave up 6 bases and J gave up 5 bases; unmatched junction bases: 6. This CDR3 spans 14 amino acids. This chain's CDR3 is CASRPGQVHNEQFF. In DNA form, the CDR3 reads TGTGCCAGCAGGCCGGGACAGGTTCACAATGAGCAGTTCTTC.

This chain connects TRBV5-6 to TRBJ2-7; D may be TRBD1 (5 bases). Trimming removed 4 bases at V and 2 bases at J, with 16 bases between. CDR1 is SGHDT and CDR2 is YYEEEE in the germline V gene. This CDR3 region has 15 residues. For the CDR3, the DNA is TGTGCCAGCAGCCGCCGACAGTGGACCCCCTACGAGCAGTACTTC. It translates to CASSRRQWTPYEQYF.

This chain connects TRBV5-4 to TRBJ2-7; TRBD1 agrees at 11 bases. J gave up 4 bases and V 3 bases, and 3 bases lay outside the gene matches. Per germline, CDR1 SGHNT and CDR2 YYREEE (reference sequence). This CDR3 comprises 14 residues. The CDR3 sequence: CASSSGQGGYEQYF. Written as DNA, the CDR3 is TGTGCCAGCAGCTCGGGACAGGGGGGGTACGAGCAGTACTTC.

The chain links TRBV6-5 to TRBJ2-5, with 9 bases aligning to TRBD1. CDR1 MNHEY and CDR2 SVGAGI come from the germline V gene. The CDR3 extends over 14 amino acids. The V and J ends lost 6 bases and 4 bases, in that order; junction bases with no gene match: 6. CDR3 sequence: CASRLDRGVETQYF. CDR3 DNA: TGTGCCAGCAGACTTGACAGGGGGGTAGAGACCCAGTACTTC.

The chain recombines TRBV19 with TRBJ1-2; D is unclear. The germline V gene encodes CDR1 LNHDA and CDR2 SQIVND (reference sequence). V lost 7 bases to trimming and J lost 1 base, with 7 bases between them. The CDR3 runs to 12 residues. The CDR3 here is CASNNNNYGYTF. In nucleotides, the CDR3 is TGTGCCAGTAACAACAATAACTATGGCTACACCTTC.

As for this clone: This sample includes further DNA sequences coding for the same CDR3. The chain joins TRBV7-9 to TRBJ2-7; D is undetermined. Trimming removed 0 bases from V and 1 base from J, with 4 bases in between. In germline, CDR1 is SEHNR, CDR2 FQNEAQ (reference sequence). This CDR3 comprises 13 residues. Here the CDR3 DNA reads TGTGCCAGCAGCTTAGCCTCTTCCTACGAGCAGTACTTC. Protein product: CASSLASSYEQYF. The complete variable domain, with remaining parts taken from reference TRBV7-9 and TRBJ2-7, reads DTGVSQNPRHKITKRGQNVTFRCDPISEHNRLYWYRQTLGQGPEFLTYFQNEAQLEKSRLLSDRFSAERPKGSFSTLEIQRTEQGDSAMYLCASSLASSYEQYFGPGTRLTVT.

V usage is TRBV7-6 and J usage is TRBJ2-3; D remains unclear. V was shortened by 2 bases and J by 3 bases, with 6 bases between the two germline ends. Germline-derived CDR1 and CDR2 are SGHVS and FNYEAQ. The CDR3 spans 13 residues. In DNA, the CDR3 is TGTGCCAGCAGCTTATCTCTAACAGATACGCAGTATTTT. Amino acid sequence: CASSLSLTDTQYF.

The chain has TRBV7-8 and TRBJ2-1; 16 bases match TRBD2. Germline CDR1 is SGHVS and CDR2 is FQNEAQ. J was trimmed by 10 bases and V by 3 bases; bases with no gene match: 3. The CDR3 sequence is 15 residues long. The CDR3 DNA follows: TGTGCCAGCAGCTTCCCGGGACTAGCGGGAGGGGAGCAGTTCTTC. This codes for CASSFPGLAGGEQFF.

This chain connects TRBV27 to TRBJ2-1, with TRBD2 matching over 15 bases. J was trimmed by 8 bases and V by 7 bases; bases with no gene match: 12. Germline assignment: CDR1 MNHEY and CDR2 SMNVEV (reference sequence). The CDR3 runs 17 residues. The CDR3 sequence: CASTTRTSGRAGDEQFF. CDR3 bases: TGTGCCAGCACCACGAGGACTAGCGGGAGGGCCGGCGATGAGCAGTTCTTC.

V gene TRBV27 combines with J gene TRBJ2-4; tentative D call: TRBD2 (5 bases). In germline, CDR1 is MNHEY, CDR2 SMNVEV (reference sequence). Trimming shortened V by 6 bases and J by 3 bases, and 21 bases separated the two germline ends. The CDR3 length is 17 residues. CDR3 sequence: CASRYTFRGRDKNIQYF. Here the CDR3 DNA reads TGTGCCAGCAGGTATACCTTTCGGGGAAGGGACAAAAACATTCAGTACTTC.

CDR3 in amino acids: CASSLRTGNEKLFF. For the CDR3, the DNA is TGTGCCAGCAGCTTAAGGACAGGGAATGAAAAACTGTTTTTT. This sequence joins TRBV7-8 and TRBJ1-4, with 8 nucleotides matching TRBD1. Germline lookup yields CDR1 SGHVS and CDR2 FQNEAQ. Trimming removed 2 bases from V and 5 bases from J; junction bases left unmatched: 1. The CDR3 has 14 amino acids.

This chain connects TRBV6-5 to TRBJ2-7; 9 bases line up with TRBD2. The ends lost 4 bases at V and 2 bases at J; junction bases unmatched: 9. CDR3 size: 16 residues. Germline loops: CDR1 MNHEY, CDR2 SVGAGI. The CDR3 region is CASSWSRTSETYEQYF. For the CDR3, the DNA is TGTGCCAGCAGTTGGTCGAGGACTAGCGAAACCTACGAGCAGTACTTC.

This chain links TRBV25-1 with TRBJ2-2; perhaps TRBD1 as D (5 bases). Trimming cost V 7 bases and J 3 bases, with 9 bases left between them. The germline V gene has CDR1 MGHDK and CDR2 SYGVNS. The CDR3 consists of 13 residues. CDR3 nucleotide sequence: TGTGCCAGCACCCAGGGTTACACCGGGGAGCTGTTTTTT. Translated: CASTQGYTGELFF. Full variable domain (outside the CDR3, taken from reference TRBV25-1 and TRBJ2-2): EADIYQTPRYLVIGTGKKITLECSQTMGHDKMYWYQQDPGMELHLIHYSYGVNSTEKGDLSSESTVSRIRTEHFPLTLESARPSHTSQYLCASTQGYTGELFFGEGSRLTVL.

CDR3 region: CASSANSNQPQHF. In DNA form, the CDR3 reads TGTGCCAGCAGCGCGAATAGCAATCAGCCCCAGCATTTT. The V gene is TRBV6-5, the J gene TRBJ1-5; D is unresolved. CDR1 and CDR2 from the germline V gene are MNHEY and SVGAGI. The CDR3 runs 13 residues. V was clipped by 6 bases and J by 0 bases, with 6 bases between them.

The chain combines TRBV11-3 with TRBJ2-1; maybe TRBD2 (5 bases). V was trimmed by 3 bases and J by 1 base, leaving 22 bases between them. Germline loops: CDR1 SGHNT, CDR2 YENEEA. This CDR3 is built from 19 residues. The CDR3 nucleotides read TGTGCCAGCAGCTTTAACGGGATCTCCCAACAGTCGTCCTACAATGAGCAGTTCTTC. Translating gives CASSFNGISQQSSYNEQFF.